This entry lists 19 T cell receptor beta chains sequenced from one sample in a study of tumor-infiltrating lymphocytes in glioblastoma multiforme. Multiple V-beta primers and a C-beta primer amplified TCRB from RNA. TCRdb redid the calling of the multiplex PCR reads with MiXCR, one entry per CDR3 protein. The table has about 11,000 distinct CDR3 sequences, about 72% seen once; the top ten hold approximately 40%. The source material was brain tumor tissue. These receptors were taken from a male donor with glioblastoma.

The chain carries TRBV11-2 and TRBJ2-3; D tentatively reads TRBD1 or TRBD2 (5 bases each). The germline V gene has CDR1 SGHAT and CDR2 FQNNGV. V was clipped by 5 bases and J by 2 bases, with 8 bases between them. The CDR3 consists of 13 residues. For the CDR3, the DNA is TGTGCCAGCAGCGACGGGACCACAGATACGCAGTATTTT. This encodes CASSDGTTDTQYF.

For this clonotype: This sequence may be a read error, since a much larger clone differs from it by one base. The V and J genes are TRBV28 and TRBJ2-3; TRBD1 or TRBD2 may be the D gene (6 bases each). In germline, CDR1 is MDHEN, CDR2 SYDVKM. Deletions cut 2 bases from V and 4 bases from J, with 7 bases between. The CDR3 extends over 13 amino acids. The CDR3 region has the DNA TGTGCCAGCAGTTTAAGGGGGGCAGATACGCAGTATTTT. This encodes CASSLRGADTQYF.

This clonotype was observed once. The CDR3 loop is CASSLGAGSGRNVEQFF. The CDR3 nucleotides read TGTGCCAGCAGCTTAGGGGCAGGTAGCGGGAGGAATGTTGAGCAGTTCTTC. The chain is built from TRBV11-1 and TRBJ2-1; TRBD2 matches at 10 bases. The CDR3 consists of 17 residues. The ends lost 1 base at V and 9 bases at J; junction bases unmatched: 12. Germline loops: CDR1 SGHAT, CDR2 FQDESV (reference sequence). The variable domain in full, with the rest retrieved from reference TRBV11-1 and TRBJ2-1, is EAEVAQSPRYKITEKSQAVAFWCDPISGHATLYWYRQILGQGPELLVQFQDESVVDDSQLPKDRFSAERLKGVDSTLKIQPAELGDSAMYLCASSLGAGSGRNVEQFFGPGTRLTVL.

This clonotype was picked up one time. The junction departs from germline at one end; a sequencing error may be responsible. The rearrangement uses TRBV6-1 and TRBJ2-1; D possibly corresponds to TRBD1 (5 bases). CDR1 MNHNS and CDR2 SASEGT come from the germline V gene. The CDR3 sequence is 12 residues long. CDR3 nucleotides: TGCGCCAGCACAGGACAATACTATGGGCAGTTCTTC. It yields the protein CASTGQYYGQFF.

On this clonotype itself: As the CDR3 is not closed by the conserved phenylalanine or tryptophan, this likely results from a read error. The rearrangement links TRBV4-1 to TRBJ1-2; TRBD1 agrees at 7 bases. The CDR3 totals 16 residues. The germline V gene encodes CDR1 MGHRA and CDR2 YSYEKL. CDR3 bases: TGCGCCATCAGCCAAGATCGGTACAGGGGAAGCTATGGCTACACCATC. Translated, it gives CAISQDRYRGSYGYTI.

V is TRBV11-1 and J is TRBJ2-1; D remains ambiguous. The germline V and J ends were trimmed by 1 base and 12 bases, with 13 bases remaining between them. CDR3 length: 13 residues. Germline assignment: CDR1 SGHAT and CDR2 FQDESV (reference sequence). CDR3 region: CASSLGHWFVQFF. DNA of the CDR3: TGTGCCAGCAGCTTAGGCCACTGGTTTGTGCAGTTCTTC. The entire variable domain, with the rest obtained from reference TRBV11-1 and TRBJ2-1, is as follows: EAEVAQSPRYKITEKSQAVAFWCDPISGHATLYWYRQILGQGPELLVQFQDESVVDDSQLPKDRFSAERLKGVDSTLKIQPAELGDSAMYLCASSLGHWFVQFFGPGTRLTVL.

The chain recombines TRBV11-3 with TRBJ2-7; D remains unclear. Germline V gene lookup returns CDR1 SGHNT and CDR2 YENEEA. This CDR3 is built from 13 residues. The CDR3 DNA follows: TGTGCTATCAGCCTATCCATGGGTTATGAGCAGTACTTC. It encodes CAISLSMGYEQYF.

A word on this clonotype: The junction departs from the called germline gene at one end, perhaps through a read error. The CDR3 sequence: CASSLVVAGYQETHYF. CDR3 DNA sequence: TGTGCCAGCAGCTTGGTGGTAGCGGGATATCAAGAGACCCATTACTTC. This chain links TRBV5-6 with TRBJ2-5; 8 nucleotides line up with TRBD2. CDR1 is SGHDT and CDR2 is YYEEEE in the germline V gene. The CDR3 contains 16 residues.

V and J are TRBV11-2 and TRBJ2-1; 7 nucleotides align to TRBD2. The CDR3 sequence is 14 residues long. Germline V gene data show CDR1 as SGHAT and CDR2 as FQNNGV. V was pared by 5 bases and J by 12 bases, with 13 bases of the junction left unmatched. The CDR3 bases are TGTGCCAGCAGCCTTGGGGGGGGATCCAATAGGCAGTTCTTC. Its protein product is CASSLGGGSNRQFF.

About this clonotype: This may be a read error, as it is one base from a much larger clone. This rearrangement joins TRBV18 to TRBJ2-7; a possible D gene is TRBD2 (5 bases). The germline V gene has CDR1 KGHSH and CDR2 LQKENI. The CDR3 loop spans 15 amino acids. The CDR3 is CTSSPQHTGDYEQYF. The DNA of the CDR3 is TGTACCAGCTCACCCCAGCATACCGGGGACTACGAGCAGTACTTC.

The gene calls are TRBV11-2 and TRBJ1-1, with a weak D call TRBD1 (5 bases). The ends were cut back, 1 base at V and 3 bases at J, with 12 bases in the middle. The V gene's germline CDR1 is SGHAT and CDR2 FQNNGV. The CDR3 is made up of 15 amino acids. This CDR3 is CASSLVGGMDTEAFF. Written as DNA, the CDR3 is TGTGCCAGCAGCTTAGTGGGGGGAATGGACACTGAAGCTTTCTTT.

The genes are TRBV6-5 and TRBJ2-7; TRBD2 might be the D (6 bases). V was cut by 7 bases and J by 6 bases, with 19 bases left in between. This CDR3 contains 14 residues. CDR1 and CDR2 (germline): MNHEY, SVGAGI. The CDR3 region has the DNA TGTGCCAGCACCGAAACCTCTACTAGCAGCGAGCAGTACTTC. Its translation is CASTETSTSSEQYF.

This clonotype has only a few counts. The chain carries TRBV19 and TRBJ2-1; D unresolved. Germline values: CDR1 LNHDA, CDR2 SQIVND (reference sequence). The CDR3 runs to 14 residues. Trimming removed 7 bases at V and 2 bases at J, with 12 bases between. For the CDR3, the DNA is TGTGCCAGTAACTCGGTGAGCCCCTACAATGAGCAGTTCTTC. It specifies CASNSVSPYNEQFF.

Only a few counts were recorded for this clonotype. The CDR3 carries no conserved terminal phenylalanine or tryptophan, so it likely arises from a read error. This rearrangement joins TRBV4-1 to TRBJ1-6; D unresolved. Germline assignment: CDR1 MGHRA and CDR2 YSYEKL. CDR3 length equals 15 residues. Trimming took 8 bases from V and 13 from J, leaving 24 bases between them. The CDR3 sequence is CASQNLASGVSPLHT. The DNA of the CDR3 is TGCGCCAGCCAAAACCTGGCATCTGGGGTTTCGCCCCTCCACACT.

The V call is TRBV10-2, the J call TRBJ1-4; D unclear. Trimming cost V 6 bases and J 5 bases, with 22 bases left between them. CDR3 length equals 17 residues. Germline CDR1 WSHSY, CDR2 SAAADI. This chain's CDR3 is CASRRLVGPARNEKLFF. The CDR3 nucleotides read TGCGCCAGCAGGAGGCTGGTGGGCCCCGCGCGGAATGAAAAACTGTTTTTT.

Judged by abundance, this clonotype is medium-sized. The V gene is TRBV4-1, the J gene TRBJ2-6, with TRBD2 as a possible D gene (5 bases). Germline values: CDR1 MGHRA, CDR2 YSYEKL. Trimming shortened V by 2 bases and J by 4 bases, and 12 bases separated the two germline ends. The CDR3 is 16 amino acids. CDR3 in amino acids: CASSQRPGIGANVLTF. The CDR3 coding sequence is TGCGCCAGCAGCCAAAGGCCCGGGATAGGGGCCAACGTCCTGACTTTC.

A remark on this clonotype: Possible read error: a much larger clone is one base away. The chain combines TRBV27 with TRBJ2-2; D unclear. The CDR3 is made up of 13 amino acids. Germline lookup yields CDR1 MNHEY and CDR2 SMNVEV (reference sequence). V was clipped by 3 bases and J by 1 base, with 3 bases between them. The CDR3 region has the DNA TGTGCCAGCAGTTTTCGGAACACCGGGGAGCTGTTTTTT. It yields the protein CASSFRNTGELFF.

This clonotype was seen at least ten times. V and J are TRBV28 and TRBJ2-5; TRBD2 aligns across 9 bases. Trimming took 6 bases from V and 13 from J; bases not matched to a gene: 9. CDR3 length: 12 amino acids. CDR1 and CDR2 from the germline V gene are MDHEN and SYDVKM. The CDR3 protein is CASSRGGTSPYF. The DNA for the CDR3 is TGTGCCAGCAGCCGCGGGGGGACTAGCCCGTACTTC.

A word on this clonotype: One base away lies a much larger clone, so this may be a sequencing read error. The chain carries TRBV28 and TRBJ1-1; 7 positions match TRBD1. The CDR3 loop spans 16 amino acids. CDR1 and CDR2 from the germline V gene are MDHEN and SYDVKM. This CDR3 is CAGSLWTGAMSTEAFF. Here the CDR3 DNA reads TGTGCCGGCAGTTTATGGACAGGAGCCATGAGCACTGAAGCTTTCTTT.